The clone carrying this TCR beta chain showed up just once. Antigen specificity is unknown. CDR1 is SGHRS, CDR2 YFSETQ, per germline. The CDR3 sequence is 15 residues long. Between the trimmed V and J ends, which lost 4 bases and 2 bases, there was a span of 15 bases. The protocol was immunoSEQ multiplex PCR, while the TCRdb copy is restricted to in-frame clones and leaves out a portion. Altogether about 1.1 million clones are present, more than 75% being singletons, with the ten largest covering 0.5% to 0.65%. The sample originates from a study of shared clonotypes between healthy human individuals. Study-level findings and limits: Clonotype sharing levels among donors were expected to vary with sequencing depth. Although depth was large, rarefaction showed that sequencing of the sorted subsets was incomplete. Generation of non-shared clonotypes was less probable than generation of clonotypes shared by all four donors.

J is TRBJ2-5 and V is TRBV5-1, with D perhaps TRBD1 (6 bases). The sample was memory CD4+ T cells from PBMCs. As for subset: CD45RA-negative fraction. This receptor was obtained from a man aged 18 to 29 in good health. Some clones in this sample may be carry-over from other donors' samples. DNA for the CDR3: TGCGCCAGCAGCCGGTCTAAGACAGGACAAGAGACCCAGTACTTC. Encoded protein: CASSRSKTGQETQYF.